Shown below are 30 T cell receptor beta chains from a single sample sequenced in a study of T cell changes during pregnancy in multiple sclerosis. Using immunoSEQ multiplex PCR, the repertoire was profiled, and TCRdb retains in-frame clones only, with some absent. This table holds 83,000 or so clones, over 85% found once. The material sequenced was peripheral blood, taken after pregnancy. The receptors shown here come from a female donor in good health, enrolled as a control in a pregnancy study.

J is TRBJ2-2 and V is TRBV15, with TRBD2 matching 12 bases. CDR3 length equals 15 residues. Germline-derived CDR1 and CDR2 are LNHNV and YYDKDF (reference sequence). Trimming removed 5 bases from V and 5 bases from J; junction bases left unmatched: 3. The CDR3 spells CATSSGTSGTGELFF. DNA for the CDR3: TGTGCCACCAGCTCCGGGACTAGCGGGACCGGGGAGCTGTTTTTT.

The chain links TRBV6-1 to TRBJ1-5, with a tentative D call TRBD1 (6 bases). The germline CDR1 and CDR2 sequences are MNHNS and SASEGT. There are 15 residues in the CDR3. V gave up 6 bases and J gave up 5 bases, with 17 bases separating them. The CDR3 is CASRVQGGGHQPQHF. The CDR3 DNA follows: TGTGCCAGCAGGGTACAGGGAGGGGGGCATCAGCCCCAGCATTTT.

This clone was observed once. The chain couples TRBV19 to TRBJ2-7, with 8 bases aligning to TRBD2. Germline trimming cut 5 bases from V and 2 bases from J; bases unmatched to any gene: 8. The CDR3 length is 15 residues. Germline-derived CDR1 and CDR2 are LNHDA and SQIVND (reference sequence). CDR3 nucleotide sequence: TGTGCCAGTAGTTTCCAACTAGCGGACACCTACGAGCAGTACTTC. Its protein is CASSFQLADTYEQYF.

The CDR3 DNA sequence: TGTGCCACCAGCAGACCGCTAGCGGGAGGGGTGTACGAGCAGTACTTC. This encodes CATSRPLAGGVYEQYF. V gene TRBV15 combines with J gene TRBJ2-7; 12 bases line up with TRBD2. This CDR3 comprises 16 residues. V shed 2 bases, J shed 4 bases, and the junction held 6 bases outside the gene matches. The germline CDR1 and CDR2 sequences are LNHNV and YYDKDF (reference sequence).

The V and J genes are TRBV19 and TRBJ1-1; no definite D call. Germline CDR1 and CDR2: LNHDA and SQIVND (reference sequence). The CDR3 sequence is 14 residues long. The V and J ends lost 2 bases and 3 bases respectively, with 10 bases between them. CDR3 nucleotides: TGTGCCAGTAGTATATATGGAGGGTACACTGAAGCTTTCTTT. Translating it yields CASSIYGGYTEAFF.

V gene TRBV2 combines with J gene TRBJ2-1, with 7 bases identical to TRBD1. The CDR3 length is 16 residues. V was clipped by 6 bases and J by 8 bases; unmatched bases: 16. CDR1 and CDR2 (germline): SNHLY, FYNNEI. CDR3 residues: CASRDGQVQSFDEQFF. The CDR3, as DNA: TGTGCCAGCAGGGACGGACAGGTTCAATCTTTCGATGAGCAGTTCTTC.

This sequence joins TRBV4-1 and TRBJ2-7, with D possibly TRBD1 on 7 matching bases. Trimming removed 5 bases from V and 2 bases from J, with 13 bases in between. Germline CDR1 is MGHRA and CDR2 is YSYEKL. The length of the CDR3 is 14 residues. The CDR3 sequence is CASSGGQGAYEQYF. In DNA form, the CDR3 reads TGCGCCAGCAGCGGAGGGCAGGGGGCCTACGAGCAGTACTTC.

The chain uses TRBV6-5 and TRBJ2-5; D is possibly TRBD1 (5 bases). The CDR3 totals 13 residues. V was cut by 0 bases and J by 6 bases, with 8 bases left in between. Germline lookup yields CDR1 MNHEY and CDR2 SVGAGI. The CDR3 loop is CASSYSKGQTQYF. Written as DNA, the CDR3 is TGTGCCAGCAGTTACTCTAAGGGGCAGACCCAGTACTTC.

The chain recombines TRBV7-9 with TRBJ2-7; D is perhaps TRBD2 (5 bases). Germline values: CDR1 SEHNR, CDR2 FQNEAQ (reference sequence). The CDR3 runs to 12 residues. The V end was cut by 5 bases, the J end by 4 bases, with 9 bases between. In DNA form, the CDR3 reads TGTGCCAGCAGCAGGACTCCTTACGAGCAGTACTTC. This encodes CASSRTPYEQYF.

The chain joins TRBV6-1 to TRBJ1-4; 7 positions agree with TRBD1. The CDR3 covers 13 residues. CDR1 MNHNS and CDR2 SASEGT come from the germline V gene. V gave up 9 bases and J gave up 7 bases; unmatched junction bases: 8. CDR3 loop: CASTGEEGEKLFF. Here the CDR3 DNA reads TGTGCCAGTACAGGGGAGGAGGGTGAAAAACTGTTTTTT.

This sequence joins TRBV5-1 and TRBJ2-2; weak D call: TRBD1 (6 bases). The CDR3 consists of 15 residues. The germline V and J ends were trimmed by 0 bases and 7 bases, with 13 bases remaining between them. Germline CDR1 SGHRS, CDR2 YFSETQ. The CDR3 loop reads CASSLGDIGLGELFF. CDR3 DNA sequence: TGCGCCAGCAGCTTGGGGGACATCGGACTCGGGGAGCTGTTTTTT.

The V call is TRBV28, the J call TRBJ2-7, with a tentative D call TRBD1 (6 bases). Trimming cost V 8 bases and J 4 bases, with 15 bases left between them. Germline loops: CDR1 MDHEN, CDR2 SYDVKM. CDR3 length: 13 amino acids. CDR3 nucleotides: TGTGCCAGCGAAACAGGGATCGGGTACGAGCAGTACTTC. Amino acid sequence: CASETGIGYEQYF.

The sample holds one count of this clone. The chain joins TRBV28 to TRBJ2-3; the match to TRBD1 covers 9 bases. The germline V gene has CDR1 MDHEN and CDR2 SYDVKM. The junction had 8 bases not matched to a gene; V was cut back by 5 bases and J by 5 bases. The CDR3 runs to 15 residues. The DNA for the CDR3 is TGTGCCAGCAGTCCTGACAGGGGGTATGAAGATACGCAGTATTTT. Protein sequence: CASSPDRGYEDTQYF.

This clone appeared a few times. The V and J genes are TRBV25-1 and TRBJ1-1; maybe TRBD1 (6 bases). Germline loops: CDR1 MGHDK, CDR2 SYGVNS. Trimming pared 6 bases from V and 5 bases from J, leaving 16 bases between. CDR3 length equals 14 residues. The CDR3 nucleotides read TGTGCCAGCAGCGGCCTGCGGGGGCGGACTGAAGCTTTCTTT. Translating gives CASSGLRGRTEAFF.

This clone was counted only a few times. The chain carries TRBV6-1 and TRBJ2-2; TRBD2 aligns across 12 bases. Germline trimming cut 6 bases from V and 4 bases from J; bases unmatched to any gene: 3. The CDR3 is made up of 15 amino acids. Germline V lookup: CDR1 MNHNS, CDR2 SASEGT. As DNA, the CDR3 is TGTGCCAGCAGCTTGACTAGCGGGAGCACCGGGGAGCTGTTTTTT. It yields the protein CASSLTSGSTGELFF.

The rearrangement uses TRBV28 and TRBJ2-3; the match to TRBD2 covers 9 bases. The CDR3 totals 19 residues. The trim removed 3 bases at V and 4 bases at J, leaving 17 bases unmatched. CDR1 is MDHEN and CDR2 is SYDVKM in the germline V gene. The CDR3 nucleotides read TGTGCCAGCAGTTTCAAAGGGAATTCTAGCGGGACGGCCTCAGATACGCAGTATTTT. It yields the protein CASSFKGNSSGTASDTQYF.

The chain recombines TRBV5-4 with TRBJ1-2; 12 nucleotides align to TRBD1. CDR1 is SGHNT, CDR2 YYREEE, per germline (reference sequence). V was clipped by 3 bases and J by 4 bases; unmatched bases: 4. The CDR3 consists of 15 residues. The CDR3 loop is CASSSGTGGGYGYTF. DNA for the CDR3: TGTGCCAGCAGCTCTGGGACAGGGGGCGGCTATGGCTACACCTTC. Full variable domain (outside the CDR3, taken from reference TRBV5-4 and TRBJ1-2): ETGVTQSPTHLIKTRGQQVTLRCSSQSGHNTVSWYQQALGQGPQFIFQYYREEENGRGNFPPRFSGLQFPNYSSELNVNALELDDSALYLCASSSGTGGGYGYTFGSGTRLTVV.

V usage is TRBV9 and J usage is TRBJ2-5; D possibly corresponds to TRBD1 (5 bases). The ends were cut back, 3 bases at V and 2 bases at J, with 14 bases in the middle. CDR3 length: 15 amino acids. From germline, CDR1 is SGDLS and CDR2 YYNGEE. CDR3 loop: CASSEGYDVQETQYF. The CDR3 nucleotides are TGTGCCAGCAGCGAGGGGTACGACGTACAAGAGACCCAGTACTTC.

The chain employs TRBV7-9 and TRBJ2-3; D may be TRBD1 (5 bases). CDR1 and CDR2 from the germline V gene are SEHNR and FQNEAQ (reference sequence). This CDR3 contains 15 residues. V was shortened by 1 base and J by 3 bases, with 11 bases between the two germline ends. The CDR3 here is CASSLGQGSTDTQYF. In DNA, the CDR3 is TGTGCCAGCAGCTTAGGCCAGGGAAGTACAGATACGCAGTATTTT.

The chain combines TRBV10-3 with TRBJ1-4; 8 positions agree with TRBD1. This CDR3 is 14 amino acids long. With V trimmed by 6 bases and J by 6 bases, 6 bases remained unmatched. Germline V gene data show CDR1 as ENHRY and CDR2 as SYGVKD. CDR3 DNA sequence: TGTGCCATCAGATCGACAGGGGACTATGAAAAACTGTTTTTT. This encodes CAIRSTGDYEKLFF.

The V and J genes are TRBV11-2 and TRBJ1-5; D is undetermined. V was shortened by 1 base and J by 4 bases, with 8 bases between the two germline ends. The CDR3 length is 14 residues. Germline values: CDR1 SGHAT, CDR2 FQNNGV. CDR3 sequence: CASSLVGLNQPQHF. DNA of the CDR3: TGTGCCAGCAGCTTAGTAGGACTGAATCAGCCCCAGCATTTT. The full variable domain, rest sourced from reference TRBV11-2 and TRBJ1-5, is EAGVAQSPRYKIIEKRQSVAFWCNPISGHATLYWYQQILGQGPKLLIQFQNNGVVDDSQLPKDRFSAERLKGVDSTLKIQPAKLEDSAVYLCASSLVGLNQPQHFGDGTRLSIL.

This sequence joins TRBV19 and TRBJ1-1, with a weak D call TRBD1 (5 bases). The length of the CDR3 is 12 residues. Germline CDR1 LNHDA, CDR2 SQIVND (reference sequence). V shed 7 bases and J shed 4 bases, with 10 bases lying between them. Written as DNA, the CDR3 is TGTGCCAGTAACACAGGTTCCACTGAAGCTTTCTTT. This gives the protein CASNTGSTEAFF.

This clone came up a few times. V is TRBV4-1 and J is TRBJ2-1, with D unclear. The CDR3 contains 17 residues. Germline V CDR1 and CDR2: MGHRA, YSYEKL. The V and J ends lost 4 bases and 2 bases respectively, with 18 bases between them. CDR3 nucleotide sequence: TGCGCCAGCAGCCCGACGCCTACAGATCGAGCCTACAATGAGCAGTTCTTC. Protein: CASSPTPTDRAYNEQFF.

The chain recombines TRBV2 with TRBJ2-2; 8 nucleotides match TRBD1. CDR1 and CDR2 (germline): SNHLY, FYNNEI. The V segment lost 4 bases and the J segment 5 bases; nucleotides outside the gene matches: 6. The CDR3 has 15 residues. Here the CDR3 reads CASSGQGAGTGELFF. DNA of the CDR3: TGTGCCAGCAGTGGCCAGGGGGCGGGTACCGGGGAGCTGTTTTTT.

This CDR3 reads CARSPNESYEQYF. The CDR3 coding sequence is TGTGCCAGGAGCCCGAACGAGTCCTACGAGCAGTACTTC. The chain links TRBV19 to TRBJ2-7, with D unresolved. V dropped 9 bases and J dropped 1 base, with 13 bases sitting between them. Germline V gene lookup returns CDR1 LNHDA and CDR2 SQIVND (reference sequence). This CDR3 has 13 residues.

This clone was counted at least ten times. Sequence at one end of the junction differs from germline and may be a read error. The J gene is TRBJ2-3, the V gene TRBV7-2; 9 bases agree with TRBD2. Germline values: CDR1 SGHTA, CDR2 FQGNSA. The CDR3 length is 15 residues. CDR3 in amino acids: CASSVAGVGTDTQYF. CDR3 bases: TGTGCCAGCAGCGTAGCGGGAGTGGGCACAGATACGCAGTATTTT.

The V gene is TRBV18, the J gene TRBJ2-5; no firm D call. Germline-derived CDR1 and CDR2 are KGHSH and LQKENI. The CDR3 runs 14 residues. Trimming left V 0 bases short and J 5 bases short, with 10 bases between. Written as DNA, the CDR3 is TGTGCCAGCTCACCACCTTTGGAGCAGGAGACCCAGTACTTC. Translated, it gives CASSPPLEQETQYF.

The V and J genes are TRBV19 and TRBJ2-7; no reliable D call. V was shortened by 5 bases and J by 5 bases, with 19 bases between the two germline ends. The CDR3 is 15 amino acids. Per the germline V gene, CDR1 is LNHDA and CDR2 is SQIVND (reference sequence). This CDR3 is CASSLVVALRDEQYF. The CDR3 DNA reads TGTGCCAGTAGTCTTGTAGTAGCACTGAGAGACGAGCAGTACTTC.

This chain links TRBV28 with TRBJ1-2; a possible D gene is TRBD1 (6 bases). Per the germline V gene, CDR1 is MDHEN and CDR2 is SYDVKM. The CDR3 has 13 amino acids. V was pared by 6 bases and J by 3 bases, with 11 bases between. The CDR3 sequence: CASRQQGDYGYTF. CDR3 DNA sequence: TGTGCCAGCAGGCAACAGGGTGACTATGGCTACACCTTC.

This chain connects TRBV27 to TRBJ1-4; TRBD1 is a possible D gene (6 bases). V was trimmed by 10 bases and J by 4 bases, leaving 19 bases between them. The CDR3 spans 15 residues. In germline, CDR1 is MNHEY, CDR2 SMNVEV (reference sequence). The CDR3 loop reads CANPGDASSNEKLFF. Here the CDR3 DNA reads TGTGCCAACCCAGGGGACGCGTCCAGTAATGAAAAACTGTTTTTT. The entire variable domain, with the rest obtained from reference TRBV27 and TRBJ1-4, is as follows: EAQVTQNPRYLITVTGKKLTVTCSQNMNHEYMSWYRQDPGLGLRQIYYSMNVEVTDKGDVPEGYKVSRKEKRNFPLILESPSPNQTSLYFCANPGDASSNEKLFFGSGTQLSVL.